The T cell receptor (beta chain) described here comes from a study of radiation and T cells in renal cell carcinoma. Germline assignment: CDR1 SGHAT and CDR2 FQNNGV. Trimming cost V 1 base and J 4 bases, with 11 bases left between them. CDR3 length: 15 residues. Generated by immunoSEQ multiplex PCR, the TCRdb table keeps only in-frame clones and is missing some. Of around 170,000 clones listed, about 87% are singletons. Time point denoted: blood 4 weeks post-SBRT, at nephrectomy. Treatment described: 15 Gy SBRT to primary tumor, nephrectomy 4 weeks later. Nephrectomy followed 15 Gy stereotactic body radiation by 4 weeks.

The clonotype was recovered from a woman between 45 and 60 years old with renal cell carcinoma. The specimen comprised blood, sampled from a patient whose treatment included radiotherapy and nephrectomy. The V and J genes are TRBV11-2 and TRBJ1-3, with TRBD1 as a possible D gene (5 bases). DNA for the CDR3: TGTGCCAGCAGCTTAGTTACGGGGGAAGGAAACACCATATATTTT. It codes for CASSLVTGEGNTIYF.